This T cell receptor beta chain stems from a study of shared clonotypes between healthy human individuals. The data were produced by immunoSEQ multiplex PCR, yet TCRdb's version contains in-frame clones alone and is incomplete. Here the sample spans about 1.5 million clones, roughly 96% being singletons. The germline gives CDR1 SGHDT, CDR2 YYEEEE. This CDR3 has 16 residues. V lost 4 bases to trimming and J lost 2 bases, with 16 bases between them. This rearrangement joins TRBV5-6 to TRBJ1-5; possible D gene TRBD1, 5 bases. This sequence originates from a man aged 25-45 years in good health. Sequencing was carried out using naive CD4+ T cells sorted from blood. Stated subset: CD45RA+ positively selected. The CDR3 DNA reads TGTGCCAGCAGCACCCACCAGGGCAGTGGCAATCAGCCCCAGCATTTT. This gives the protein CASSTHQGSGNQPQHF.